This TCR beta chain is from a study of blood T cells in healthy people across ages. Total RNA extracted from each sample amounted to at least 6 micrograms. Only one count was recorded for this clonotype. Its antigen remains unidentified. Primers used in a second PCR of about 7 to 12 cycles were a sample-barcoded 5' primer and a J-beta primer mix. Each of the cDNA molecules was tagged by a template-switch adaptor with 12 random nucleotides. Via MiXCR, TCRdb re-called the 5' RACE reads, giving one row per CDR3 protein. Here the sample spans about 580,000 distinct CDR3 sequences, about 45% being singletons. Study-wide results and caveats: The study found TCR beta diversity correlated strongly with naive T cell percentage. Age brought a roughly linear fall in TCR beta diversity measured per million T cells.

The length of the CDR3 is 15 residues. Germline V gives CDR1 SGHRS, CDR2 YFSETQ. Trimming pared 0 bases from V and 7 bases from J, leaving 11 bases between. Sequenced: blood. V and J are TRBV5-1 and TRBJ1-6; tentative D call: TRBD1 (6 bases). This sequence originates from a man of 80 years or more in good health. The CDR3 DNA reads as TGCGCCAGCAGCTTGGGAACAGGGAGGAATTCACCCCTCCACTTT. This translates into CASSLGTGRNSPLHF.